These 28 T cell receptor beta chains share one sample of origin, sequenced in a study of cytomegalovirus exposure and HLA in healthy donors. Primers for the PCR totalled 60 Vbeta and 13 Jbeta. Sequencing was performed with immunoSEQ multiplex PCR; in TCRdb, only in-frame clones are kept and a portion is missing. The sample holds 110,000 to 150,000 clones; approximately 80% are singletons and the top ten take 4% to 4.5%. Sequencing was carried out using PBMCs. The receptors were sampled from a woman in her thirties or forties in good health and CMV-seropositive.

Of note for this clone: Distinct nucleotide sequences in the sample also encode this CDR3. The chain couples TRBV28 to TRBJ2-7; D ambiguous. Trimming removed 3 bases at V and 1 base at J, with 4 bases between. This CDR3 spans 12 amino acids. Germline CDR1 is MDHEN and CDR2 is SYDVKM. CDR3 residues: CASSFYSYEQYF. The DNA for the CDR3 is TGTGCCAGCAGTTTTTATTCCTACGAGCAGTACTTC.

There are a few counts of this clone. This chain uses TRBV4-3 with TRBJ1-1; 9 positions match TRBD1. V was clipped by 5 bases and J by 1 base; unmatched bases: 2. The CDR3 is 14 amino acids. Germline lookup yields CDR1 LGHNA and CDR2 YSLEER. As DNA, the CDR3 is TGCGCCAGCAGCTCGGGACAGGGGAACACTGAAGCTTTCTTT. Its translation is CASSSGQGNTEAFF.

The chain has TRBV5-4 and TRBJ2-7, with 9 bases identical to TRBD1. Trimming cost V 0 bases and J 2 bases; bases outside gene matches: 0. Germline CDR1 is SGHNT and CDR2 is YYREEE (reference sequence). The CDR3 is 14 amino acids. CDR3 DNA: TGTGCCAGCAGCTTGGGGACAGGGGCCTACGAGCAGTACTTC. Encoded protein: CASSLGTGAYEQYF. Complete variable domain (other parts from reference TRBV5-4 and TRBJ2-7): ETGVTQSPTHLIKTRGQQVTLRCSSQSGHNTVSWYQQALGQGPQFIFQYYREEENGRGNFPPRFSGLQFPNYSSELNVNALELDDSALYLCASSLGTGAYEQYFGPGTRLTVT.

The chain is built from TRBV4-2 and TRBJ2-7; 9 bases match TRBD2. CDR1 is LGHNA, CDR2 YNFKEQ, per germline. CDR3 length: 18 residues. After removal of 0 bases from V and 3 bases from J, the junction contained 12 bases not matched to a gene. The chain's CDR3 is CASSQDSPAGGFLYEQYF. The CDR3, as DNA: TGTGCCAGCAGCCAAGATTCTCCTGCGGGAGGGTTTCTCTACGAGCAGTACTTC.

This chain links TRBV20-1 with TRBJ2-5; D remains unclear. Per the germline V gene, CDR1 is DFQATT and CDR2 is SNEGSKA (reference sequence). CDR3 length: 11 residues. V lost 2 bases and J lost 5, with 6 bases in between. This CDR3 reads CSARNFETQYF. The CDR3 bases are TGCAGTGCTAGAAACTTCGAGACCCAGTACTTC.

This chain links TRBV7-2 with TRBJ2-7; the D is unclear. V was trimmed by 3 bases and J by 4 bases, leaving 16 bases between them. Per the germline V gene, CDR1 is SGHTA and CDR2 is FQGNSA. CDR3 length equals 15 residues. The CDR3 is CASSFSWAPQYEQYF. The CDR3 nucleotides are TGTGCCAGCAGCTTCTCTTGGGCCCCCCAATACGAGCAGTACTTC.

The chain has TRBV2 and TRBJ1-1; D not certain. Trimming removed 5 bases from V and 10 bases from J, with 11 bases in between. Germline V gives CDR1 SNHLY, CDR2 FYNNEI. CDR3 length equals 11 residues. The CDR3, as DNA: TGTGCCAGCAGTCCTAGAAGACCAGCTTTCTTT. Translation gives CASSPRRPAFF.

This clone was detected only once. The rearrangement uses TRBV21-1 and TRBJ2-7; TRBD2 is taken as the D call from the table, unchecked against the DNA. TRBV21-1 corresponds to a pseudogene. CDR3 size: 13 residues. The CDR3 DNA is TGTGCCAGCAGCAATCCTGCGGGCCGCGAGCAGTACTTC. Protein product: CASSNPAGREQYF.

The chain uses TRBV4-2 and TRBJ1-2; D call uncertain. Germline CDR1 is LGHNA and CDR2 is YNFKEQ. Between the trimmed V and J ends, which lost 2 bases and 1 base, there was a span of 14 bases. The length of the CDR3 is 16 residues. CDR3: CASSQPRLADNYGYTF. The DNA for the CDR3 is TGTGCCAGCAGCCAACCCCGGCTGGCGGATAACTATGGCTACACCTTC.

This CDR3 reads CASSSAEVGWTSYEQYF. For the CDR3, the DNA is TGTGCCAGCAGTTCCGCAGAGGTCGGGTGGACAAGCTACGAGCAGTACTTC. The genes are TRBV28 and TRBJ2-7; TRBD1 is a possible D gene (5 bases). Germline CDR1 and CDR2: MDHEN and SYDVKM. V shed 4 bases and J shed 3 bases, with 22 bases lying between them. The CDR3 is 17 amino acids.

The V call is TRBV5-4, the J call TRBJ2-3; 7 bases map to TRBD2. J was trimmed by 3 bases and V by 2 bases; bases with no gene match: 6. In germline, CDR1 is SGHNT, CDR2 YYREEE (reference sequence). There are 15 residues in the CDR3. The CDR3 reads CASSFGGSTTDTQYF. CDR3 DNA sequence: TGTGCCAGCAGCTTCGGCGGGAGTACAACAGATACGCAGTATTTT.

Here the CDR3 reads CASCLGQNTDTQYF. DNA of the CDR3: TGTGCCAGCTGCTTGGGACAGAACACAGATACGCAGTATTTT. The genes are TRBV6-1 and TRBJ2-3; 7 bases fit TRBD1. Germline CDR1 and CDR2: MNHNS and SASEGT. The CDR3 consists of 14 residues. V gave up 8 bases and J gave up 2 bases; unmatched junction bases: 7.

This chain uses TRBV7-8 with TRBJ2-7; 14 bases align to TRBD2. The CDR3 covers 15 residues. J gave up 7 bases and V 1 base, and 3 bases lay outside the gene matches. CDR1 and CDR2 (germline): SGHVS, FQNEAQ. The CDR3 nucleotides read TGTGCCAGCAGCTTAGGACTAGCGGGAGGGGGAGAGCAGTACTTC. Protein: CASSLGLAGGGEQYF.

The V call is TRBV4-2, the J call TRBJ2-3; 9 bases are shared with TRBD2. V trimming: 3 bases; J trimming: 0 bases; junction bases outside the gene matches: 4. The CDR3 is 16 residues long. Germline V gives CDR1 LGHNA, CDR2 YNFKEQ. CDR3 sequence: CASSQTSGPSTDTQYF. The CDR3 DNA sequence: TGTGCCAGCAGCCAGACTAGCGGCCCTAGCACAGATACGCAGTATTTT.

The chain uses TRBV6-5 and TRBJ1-5, with D unclear. Germline CDR1 MNHEY, CDR2 SVGAGI. CDR3 length: 15 residues. V dropped 8 bases and J dropped 5 bases, with 19 bases sitting between them. CDR3: CASHKGRREDQPQHF. In DNA, the CDR3 is TGTGCCAGCCATAAAGGCAGGCGGGAGGATCAGCCCCAGCATTTT.

The V and J genes are TRBV9 and TRBJ2-3; no definite D call. The ends were cut back, 0 bases at V and 0 bases at J, with 14 bases in the middle. The CDR3 loop spans 17 amino acids. Germline CDR1 reads SGDLS; CDR2 reads YYNGEE. The CDR3: CASSVGPMRLSTDTQYF. CDR3 sequence (DNA): TGTGCCAGCAGCGTAGGGCCAATGCGGCTTAGCACAGATACGCAGTATTTT.

V usage is TRBV27 and J usage is TRBJ2-3; tentatively, D is TRBD2 (6 bases). CDR3 size: 14 residues. The V end was cut by 5 bases, the J end by 10 bases, with 19 bases between. Germline V gene sequence: CDR1 MNHEY, CDR2 SMNVEV (reference sequence). DNA for the CDR3: TGTGCCAGCAGTCCCGGGACTCACCGTAGGGCGCAGTATTTT. Residues: CASSPGTHRRAQYF.

In DNA, the CDR3 is TGTGCCAGCAGCTTACCCCCCTCCGGGACTAGGGCGGCAGATACGCAGTATTTT. Translated, it gives CASSLPPSGTRAADTQYF. The chain combines TRBV7-8 with TRBJ2-3, with 8 bases fitting TRBD2. Germline CDR1 and CDR2: SGHVS and FQNEAQ. There are 18 residues in the CDR3. Trimming at V came to 2 bases and at J to 4 bases, leaving 14 bases not matched to a gene.

This rearrangement joins TRBV7-2 to TRBJ2-5, with D perhaps TRBD1 (5 bases). The CDR3 runs 14 residues. CDR1 is SGHTA and CDR2 is FQGNSA in the germline V gene. V lost 4 bases to trimming and J lost 5 bases, with 14 bases between them. CDR3 amino acids: CASSWTNSLETQYF. CDR3 bases: TGTGCCAGCAGCTGGACAAATTCTTTGGAGACCCAGTACTTC.

The chain has TRBV7-8 and TRBJ2-1, with 8 bases identical to TRBD2. CDR3 length: 18 amino acids. The V segment lost 1 base and the J segment 1 base; nucleotides outside the gene matches: 9. Germline V gene sequence: CDR1 SGHVS, CDR2 FQNEAQ. CDR3 sequence reads: CASSLVRQRGSSYNEQFF. Here the CDR3 DNA reads TGTGCCAGCAGCTTAGTAAGACAGCGGGGGAGTTCCTACAATGAGCAGTTCTTC.

This chain uses TRBV27 with TRBJ2-7, with 7 bases fitting TRBD1. This CDR3 region has 15 residues. J gave up 1 base and V 3 bases, and 6 bases lay outside the gene matches. CDR1 and CDR2 (germline): MNHEY, SMNVEV (reference sequence). CDR3 in DNA: TGTGCCAGCAGTTTTAAGTCAGGGGGTTCCTACGAGCAGTACTTC. Encoded protein: CASSFKSGGSYEQYF.

The rearrangement joins TRBV27 to TRBJ1-1, with unresolved D. Trimming shortened V by 3 bases and J by 7 bases, and 36 bases separated the two germline ends. The CDR3 has 21 amino acids. Germline V lookup: CDR1 MNHEY, CDR2 SMNVEV (reference sequence). The CDR3 sequence: CASSFSPLAAASAGNRGEAFF. In DNA, the CDR3 is TGTGCCAGCAGTTTTTCCCCTCTGGCTGCCGCCTCGGCTGGGAACCGGGGTGAAGCTTTCTTT.

V is TRBV11-3 and J is TRBJ2-2; D perhaps matches TRBD1 (6 bases). The CDR3 is made up of 14 amino acids. V lost 5 bases, J lost 6 bases, and 13 bases lay in between. Germline lookup yields CDR1 SGHNT and CDR2 YENEEA. The CDR3 nucleotides are TGTGCCAGCAGCGACACAGGGTTGGCCGGGGAGCTGTTTTTT. It translates to CASSDTGLAGELFF.

The J gene is TRBJ1-1, the V gene TRBV19; 7 nucleotides align to TRBD1. Losses at the gene ends were 6 bases for V and 0 bases for J; bases not matched to a gene: 4. The germline CDR1 and CDR2 sequences are LNHDA and SQIVND (reference sequence). The CDR3 extends over 14 amino acids. CDR3 in DNA: TGTGCCAGTAGGAGGGACAGAGTGAACACTGAAGCTTTCTTT. It encodes CASRRDRVNTEAFF. The full variable domain, completed using reference TRBV19 and TRBJ1-1, is DGGITQSPKYLFRKEGQNVTLSCEQNLNHDAMYWYRQDPGQGLRLIYYSQIVNDFQKGDIAEGYSVSREKKESFPLTVTSAQKNPTAFYLCASRRDRVNTEAFFGQGTRLTVV.

The chain joins TRBV19 to TRBJ2-3; TRBD2 is a possible D gene (5 bases). The CDR3 consists of 15 residues. V was shortened by 4 bases and J by 2 bases, with 13 bases between the two germline ends. From germline, CDR1 is LNHDA and CDR2 SQIVND (reference sequence). DNA of the CDR3: TGTGCCAGTAGTAACCCCCGGGGAGTCACAGATACGCAGTATTTT. This sequence encodes CASSNPRGVTDTQYF.

The genes are TRBV9 and TRBJ2-3; D is possibly TRBD1 (5 bases). V lost 3 bases, J lost 2 bases, and 7 bases lay in between. The length of the CDR3 is 13 residues. Germline CDR1 reads SGDLS; CDR2 reads YYNGEE. CDR3 in DNA: TGTGCCAGCAGCGGGGGCGTCACAGATACGCAGTATTTT. It codes for CASSGGVTDTQYF.

The chain carries TRBV4-2 and TRBJ2-2; TRBD1 matches at 8 bases. The CDR3 sequence is 17 residues long. V was pared by 0 bases and J by 7 bases, with 10 bases of the junction left unmatched. Per the germline V gene, CDR1 is LGHNA and CDR2 is YNFKEQ. CDR3 region: CASSQDHSDRASGELFF. The CDR3, as DNA: TGTGCCAGCAGCCAAGATCATTCGGACAGGGCGAGCGGGGAGCTGTTTTTT.

This chain uses TRBV6-1 with TRBJ2-5; 7 nucleotides match TRBD1. Germline CDR1 reads MNHNS; CDR2 reads SASEGT. The CDR3 totals 13 residues. J was trimmed by 5 bases and V by 4 bases; bases with no gene match: 4. CDR3 loop: CASSVQTGETQYF. CDR3 sequence (DNA): TGTGCCAGCAGTGTCCAGACAGGGGAGACCCAGTACTTC.